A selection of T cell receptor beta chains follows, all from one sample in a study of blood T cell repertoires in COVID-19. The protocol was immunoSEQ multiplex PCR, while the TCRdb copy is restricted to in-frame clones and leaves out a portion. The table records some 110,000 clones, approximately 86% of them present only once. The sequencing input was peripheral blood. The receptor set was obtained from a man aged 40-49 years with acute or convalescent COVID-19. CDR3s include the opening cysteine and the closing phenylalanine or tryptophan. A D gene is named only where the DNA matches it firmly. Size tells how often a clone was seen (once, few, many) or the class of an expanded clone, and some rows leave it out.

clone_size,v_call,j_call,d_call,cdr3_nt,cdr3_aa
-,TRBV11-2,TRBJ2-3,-,TGTGCCAGCAGCCTTTTAAATGCGGGGGCAGGGGATACGCAGTATTTT,CASSLLNAGAGDTQYF
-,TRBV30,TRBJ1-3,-,TGTGCCTGGAGTGTAGGCGGCGGCTCTGGAAACACCATATATTTT,CAWSVGGGSGNTIYF
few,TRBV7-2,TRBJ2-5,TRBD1,TGTGCCAGCAGCTTAGGCCAGGGGGCCGGGGAGACCCAGTACTTC,CASSLGQGAGETQYF
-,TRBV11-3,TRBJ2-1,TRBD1,TGTGCCAGCAGCTTAGCTACCGGGACAGATAATGAGCAGTTCTTC,CASSLATGTDNEQFF
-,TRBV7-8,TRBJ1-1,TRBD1,TGTGCCAGCAGCCCAAGGGACAGGGGGCACACTGAAGCTTTCTTT,CASSPRDRGHTEAFF
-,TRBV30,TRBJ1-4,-,TGTGCCTGGAGTGTTGGGAGGGCAACTAATGAAAAACTGTTTTTT,CAWSVGRATNEKLFF
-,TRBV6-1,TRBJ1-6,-,TGTGCCAGCAGTGAAGTCCTAGCCCGGCAGGGGAATTATTCACCCCTCCACTTT,CASSEVLARQGNYSPLHF
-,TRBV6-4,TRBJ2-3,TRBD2,TGTGCCAGCAGTAGTCTAGCGGCTAGCACAGATACGCAGTATTTT,CASSSLAASTDTQYF
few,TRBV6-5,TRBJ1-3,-,TGTGCCAGCAGGGACTCCGTGAGAAACACCATATATTTT,CASRDSVRNTIYF
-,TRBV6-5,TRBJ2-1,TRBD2,TGTGCCAGCAGGTCTAGCGGGGGACCTTACAATGAGCAGTTCTTC,CASRSSGGPYNEQFF
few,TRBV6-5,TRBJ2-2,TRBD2,TGTGCCAGCAGAGGCGGGAGGGTGTACACCGGGGAGCTGTTTTTT,CASRGGRVYTGELFF
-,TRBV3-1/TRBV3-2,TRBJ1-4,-,TGTGCCAGCAGACGAGCGGGGGCGGCTAATGAAAAACTGTTTTTT,CASRRAGAANEKLFF
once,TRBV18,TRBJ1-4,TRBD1,TGTGCCAGCTCACGGGACAGAGGACCCAATCTTCGGAGTGAAAAACTGTTTTTT,CASSRDRGPNLRSEKLFF
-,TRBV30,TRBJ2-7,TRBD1,TGTGCCTGGAGTAGAGGGACAGTCTCCTACGAGCAGTACTTC,CAWSRGTVSYEQYF
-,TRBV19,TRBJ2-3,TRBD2,TGTGCCAGTAGTGTGACTAGCGGTACAGATACGCAGTATTTT,CASSVTSGTDTQYF
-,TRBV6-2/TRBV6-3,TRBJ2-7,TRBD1,TGTGCCAGCAGTTACTCAGGGACAGTCGAGCAGTACTTC,CASSYSGTVEQYF
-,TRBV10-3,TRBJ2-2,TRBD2,TGTGCCATCACCGAGCGGGGGGCCGACGGGGAGCTGTTTTTT,CAITERGADGELFF
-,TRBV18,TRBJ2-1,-,TGTGCCAGCTCACCACCCCAGGGGGGCTTTAGCAATGAGCAGTTCTTC,CASSPPQGGFSNEQFF
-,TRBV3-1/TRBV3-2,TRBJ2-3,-,TGTGCCTTCCTAGGTGGGGGCCGAGCAGATACGCAGTATTTT,CAFLGGGRADTQYF
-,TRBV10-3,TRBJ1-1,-,TGTGCCACTGGACACTCGAACACTGAAGCTTTCTTT,CATGHSNTEAFF
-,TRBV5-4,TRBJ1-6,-,TGTGCCAGCAGCTTCAGGGCGGAAAATTCACCCCTCCACTTT,CASSFRAENSPLHF
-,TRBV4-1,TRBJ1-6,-,TGCGCCAGCAGCCAAGTGAGCTCCTATAATTCACCCCTCCACTTT,CASSQVSSYNSPLHF
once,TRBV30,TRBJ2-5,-,TGTGCCTGGAGTCCCGTCAGGGTAGAGACCCAGTACTTC,CAWSPVRVETQYF
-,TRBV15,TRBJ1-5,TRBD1,TGTGCCACCAGCAGGACAGGGGGCGACGATCAGCCCCAGCATTTT,CATSRTGGDDQPQHF
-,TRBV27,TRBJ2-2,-,TGTGCCAGCAGGCCCACAACGAACACCGGGGAGCTGTTTTTT,CASRPTTNTGELFF
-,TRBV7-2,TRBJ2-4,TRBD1,TGTGCCAGCAGAGTCCGGGACAGGGGTAAAAACATTCAGTACTTC,CASRVRDRGKNIQYF
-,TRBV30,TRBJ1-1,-,TGTGCCTGGAGTGTTGGCAGGGGTACTGAAGCTTTCTTT,CAWSVGRGTEAFF
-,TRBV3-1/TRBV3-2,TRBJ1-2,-,TGTGCCAGCAGCCCTCTAGGAGGGGATGGCTACACCTTC,CASSPLGGDGYTF
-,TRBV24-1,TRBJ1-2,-,TGTGCCACCAGTGACCTTACTACCACAGGACCCTATGGCTACACCTTC,CATSDLTTTGPYGYTF
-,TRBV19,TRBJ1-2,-,TGTGCCAGTAGTATAAAGAGGACAGCGGGACCCTATGGCTACACCTTC,CASSIKRTAGPYGYTF
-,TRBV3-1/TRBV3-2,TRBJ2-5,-,TGTGCCAGCAGCCAAGATCCTAGCACCAAGGCCCAGTACTTC,CASSQDPSTKAQYF
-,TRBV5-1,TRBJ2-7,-,TGCGCCAGCAGCTTAGGAGGTATCTCCTACGAGCAGTACTTC,CASSLGGISYEQYF
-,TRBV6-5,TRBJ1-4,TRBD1,TGTGCCAGCAGATATCCCGGGACAGGGGGTGAAAAACTGTTTTTT,CASRYPGTGGEKLFF
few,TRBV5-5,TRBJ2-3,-,TGTGCCAGCAGCTTGAGGCTAGCCCCAGATACGCAGTATTTT,CASSLRLAPDTQYF
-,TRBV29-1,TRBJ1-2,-,TGCAGCGTTGCTGCGTTGAGGCGGCCTTATGGCTACACCTTC,CSVAALRRPYGYTF
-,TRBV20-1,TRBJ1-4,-,TGCAGTGCTAGAGGCACAGGGCGGTTT,CSARGTGRF
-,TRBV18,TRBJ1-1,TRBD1,TGTGCCAGCTCACCAGGGGGGACAGGGACGATGAGCACTGAAGCTTTCTTT,CASSPGGTGTMSTEAFF
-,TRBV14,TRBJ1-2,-,TGTGCCAGCAGCCAAGAAGGACAGCCAGACTATGGCTACACCTTC,CASSQEGQPDYGYTF
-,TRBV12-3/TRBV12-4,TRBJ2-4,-,TGTGCCAGCAGTTTCTCCAGGAACGGCATTCAGTACTTC,CASSFSRNGIQYF
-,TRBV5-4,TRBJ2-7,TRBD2,TGTGCCAGCAGCAACGGACTAGCGGGAGTTAGGTCCTACGAGCAGTACTTC,CASSNGLAGVRSYEQYF
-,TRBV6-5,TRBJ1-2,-,TGTGCCAGCAGTTACTCCCAGGCCCTCTATGGCTACACCTTC,CASSYSQALYGYTF
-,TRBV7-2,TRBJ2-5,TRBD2,TGTGCCAGCAGCCTCGGGACTAGCGGGGGGGCAGTAGCAGAGACCCAGTACTTC,CASSLGTSGGAVAETQYF
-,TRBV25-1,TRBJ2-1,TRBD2,TGTGCCAGCAGTGGGTCGGGAGGGGATCGGCAGTTCTTC,CASSGSGGDRQFF
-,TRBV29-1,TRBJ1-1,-,TGCAGCGTGGGGGCGTGGAACACTGAAGCTTTCTTT,CSVGAWNTEAFF
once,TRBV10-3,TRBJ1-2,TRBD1,TGTGCCATCAGTGATCTCGGGGACAGTGGTAAATATGGCTACACCTTC,CAISDLGDSGKYGYTF
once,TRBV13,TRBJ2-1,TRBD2,TGTGCCAGCAGCTTCCTCAGCGGGGGTTACAATGAGCAGTTCTTC,CASSFLSGGYNEQFF
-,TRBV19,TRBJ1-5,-,TGTGCCAGTAGTATGGGGCCTAATAGCAATCAGCCCCAGCATTTT,CASSMGPNSNQPQHF
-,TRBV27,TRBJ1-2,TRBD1,TGTGCCAGCAGGGACGGGACAGCTCTATATGGCTACACCTTC,CASRDGTALYGYTF
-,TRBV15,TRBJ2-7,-,TGTGCCACCAGCGGGCTGGACAGATACGAGCAGTACTTC,CATSGLDRYEQYF
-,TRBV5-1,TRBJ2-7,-,TGCGCCAGCAGCTTGGTCACGGTAACTTCCTACGAGCAGTACTTC,CASSLVTVTSYEQYF
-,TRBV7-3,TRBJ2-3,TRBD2,TGTGCCAGCAGCTCCTCCGGGACTAGTGCAGATACGCAGTATTTT,CASSSSGTSADTQYF
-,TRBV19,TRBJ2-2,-,TGTGCCAGTAGTATTGCGGGGTACCGCCAGGGAGGTCTTCGCGGGGAGCTGTTTTTT,CASSIAGYRQGGLRGELFF
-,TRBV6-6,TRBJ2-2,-,TGTGCCAGCAGTTCACATGTCGGGGAGCTGTTTTTT,CASSSHVGELFF
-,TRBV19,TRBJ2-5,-,TGTGCCAGTAGTGGGGGCCGCAGGGACCTACAAGAGACCCAGTACTTC,CASSGGRRDLQETQYF
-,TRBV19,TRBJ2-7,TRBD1,TGTGCCAGTAGTAAACCCGGGACAGGGTGGGCCGAGCAGTACTTC,CASSKPGTGWAEQYF
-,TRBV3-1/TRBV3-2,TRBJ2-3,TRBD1,TGTGCCAGCAGCCCAGCACGGACAGGTCCTTTGGGTACGCAGTATTTT,CASSPARTGPLGTQYF
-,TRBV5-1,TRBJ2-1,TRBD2,TGCGCCAGCAGCTGGACTAGCGGGAGCAATGAGCAGTTCTTC,CASSWTSGSNEQFF
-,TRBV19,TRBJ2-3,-,TGTGCCAGTAGTACTAACTGGAGGGGCGGAGATACGCAGTATTTT,CASSTNWRGGDTQYF
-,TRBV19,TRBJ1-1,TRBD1,TGTGCCAGTAGGGACAGGGGTGCTTCCGAAGCTTTCTTT,CASRDRGASEAFF